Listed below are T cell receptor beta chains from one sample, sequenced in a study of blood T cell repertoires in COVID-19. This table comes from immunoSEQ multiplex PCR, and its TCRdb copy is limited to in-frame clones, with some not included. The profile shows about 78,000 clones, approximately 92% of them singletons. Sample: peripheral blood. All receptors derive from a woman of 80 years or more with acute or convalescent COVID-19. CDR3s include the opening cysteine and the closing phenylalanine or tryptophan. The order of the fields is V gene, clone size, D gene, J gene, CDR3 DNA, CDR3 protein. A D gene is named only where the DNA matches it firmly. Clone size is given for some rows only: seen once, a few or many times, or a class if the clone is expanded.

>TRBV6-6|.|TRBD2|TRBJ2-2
TGTGCCAGCAGTTACTCTAGCGGGGGTTCCGGGGAGCTGTTTTTT
CASSYSSGGSGELFF
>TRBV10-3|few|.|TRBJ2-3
TGTGCCATCAACGGCAGGGGAGGGGGCACAGATACGCAGTATTTT
CAINGRGGGTDTQYF
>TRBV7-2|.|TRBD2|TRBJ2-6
TGTGCCAGCAGCCTTCGGACTAGCGGGGGTAGGGCCAACGTCCTGACTTTC
CASSLRTSGGRANVLTF
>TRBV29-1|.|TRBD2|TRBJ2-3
TGCAGCGTTGACCGGGGGGCAGATACGCAGTATTTT
CSVDRGADTQYF
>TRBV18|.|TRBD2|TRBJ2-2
TGTGCCAGCTCACCGACCGGGACTAGAAGGCCCGGGGAGCTGTTTTTT
CASSPTGTRRPGELFF
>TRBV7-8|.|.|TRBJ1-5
TGTGCCAGCAGCCCGAGTATAGGCAATCAGCCCCAGCATTTT
CASSPSIGNQPQHF
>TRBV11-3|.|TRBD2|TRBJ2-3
TGTGCCAGCAGCTTAGGTCTGTCTAGCGGGGGGGCAGATACGCAGTATTTT
CASSLGLSSGGADTQYF
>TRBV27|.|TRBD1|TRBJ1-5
TGTGCCAGCAGCAAGGGACAGTCCCCCAATCAGCCCCAGCATTTT
CASSKGQSPNQPQHF
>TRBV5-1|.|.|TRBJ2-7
TGCGCCAGCGCCGCTAGCTCCTACGAGCAGTACTTC
CASAASSYEQYF
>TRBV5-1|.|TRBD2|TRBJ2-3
TGCGCCAGCAGCCAAGAGGGGCTAGCGGGGTTTTCAGATACGCAGTATTTT
CASSQEGLAGFSDTQYF
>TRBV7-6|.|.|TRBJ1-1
TGTGCCAGCAACCCTTCGTCAGCGGGCTTGAACACTGAAGCTTTCTTT
CASNPSSAGLNTEAFF
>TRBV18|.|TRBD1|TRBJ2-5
TGTGCCAGCTCCCCGACAGGGCAAGAGACCCAGTACTTC
CASSPTGQETQYF
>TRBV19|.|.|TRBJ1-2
TGTGCCAGTACAAATACAGGGTTAAGCGTTGCTAACTATGGCTACACCTTC
CASTNTGLSVANYGYTF
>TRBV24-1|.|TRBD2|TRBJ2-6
TGTGCCACCAGTGATTCGGGGAGGGGCGCTGGGGCCAACGTCCTGACTTTC
CATSDSGRGAGANVLTF
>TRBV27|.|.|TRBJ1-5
TGTGCCAGCAGTCGTATTGGACAGCTTGGGCAGCCCCAGCATTTT
CASSRIGQLGQPQHF
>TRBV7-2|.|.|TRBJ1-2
TGTGCCAGCAGCAACCCGACAGGAAACTATGGCTACACCTTC
CASSNPTGNYGYTF
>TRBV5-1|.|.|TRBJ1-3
TGCGCCAGCAGCTTGGATCAGGCTGGAAACACCATATATTTT
CASSLDQAGNTIYF
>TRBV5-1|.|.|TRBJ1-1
TGCGCCAGCAGCGGTGGAACAGTGAACACTGAAGCTTTCTTT
CASSGGTVNTEAFF
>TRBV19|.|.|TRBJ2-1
TGTGCCAGCCACCGGAGCTCCTACAATGAGCAGTTCTTC
CASHRSSYNEQFF
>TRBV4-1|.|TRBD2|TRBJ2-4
TGCGCCAGCAGCCAAGTGGGGAGGGGAGACATTCAGTACTTC
CASSQVGRGDIQYF
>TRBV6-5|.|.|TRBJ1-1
TGTGCCAGCAGTACATCTCTCACAGGAACCCTTGAAGCTTTCTTT
CASSTSLTGTLEAFF
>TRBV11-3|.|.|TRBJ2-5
TGTGCCAGGACGCCAGCCGTACTACTCAGGGGGGCGGGAGAGACCCAGTACTTC
CARTPAVLLRGAGETQYF
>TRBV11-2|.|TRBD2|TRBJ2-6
TGTGCCAGCAGCTTAAGTAGCGGGAGGGCAGGGGCCAACGTCCTGACTTTC
CASSLSSGRAGANVLTF
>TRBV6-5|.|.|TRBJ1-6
TGTGCCAGCAGTCGGACAGTCCTGAATTCACCCCTCCACTTT
CASSRTVLNSPLHF
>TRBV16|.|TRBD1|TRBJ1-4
TGTGCCAGCAGCCAATTAAGGACAGGGGGTGAAAAACTGTTTTTT
CASSQLRTGGEKLFF
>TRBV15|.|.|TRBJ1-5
TGTGCCATTCAGGCCAGGAGCAATCAGCCCCAGCATTTT
CAIQARSNQPQHF
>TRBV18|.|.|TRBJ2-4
TGTGCCAGCTCACCGGCCGTCGGGGGTGGCATTCAGTACTTC
CASSPAVGGGIQYF
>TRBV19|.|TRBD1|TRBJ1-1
TGTGCCAGTTTGAGAGGACAGGCTGGGAACACTGAAGCTTTCTTT
CASLRGQAGNTEAFF
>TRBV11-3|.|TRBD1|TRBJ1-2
TGTGCCAGCAGCTTAGATTCCGGAAGGGACAGGGGAAAATTCTATGGCTACACCTTC
CASSLDSGRDRGKFYGYTF
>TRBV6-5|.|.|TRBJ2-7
TGTGCCAAAAAAATAGAGGGGGGGACCTACGAGCAGTACTTC
CAKKIEGGTYEQYF
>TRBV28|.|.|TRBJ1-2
TGCGCCAGCAGTTCCGAGGTATCCTATGGCTACACCTTC
CASSSEVSYGYTF
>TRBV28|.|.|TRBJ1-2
TGTGCCAGCAGCCGAGACACTCTTCACACCTTC
CASSRDTLHTF
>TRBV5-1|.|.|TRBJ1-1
TGCGCCAGCAGCTTGGACTCGCCGTACACTGAAGCTTTCTTT
CASSLDSPYTEAFF
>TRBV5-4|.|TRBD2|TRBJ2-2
TGTGCCAGCAGCTTGGGCGGGAGGGGGACCGGGGAGCTGTTTTTT
CASSLGGRGTGELFF
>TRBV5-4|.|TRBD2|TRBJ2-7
TGTGCCAGCAGCTTGCCCACTAGCGGGAGGCAAGAGCAGTACTTC
CASSLPTSGRQEQYF
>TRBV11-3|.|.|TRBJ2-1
TGTGCCAGCAGCGCGGGTCCGCCGTCCTACAATGAGCAGTTCTTC
CASSAGPPSYNEQFF
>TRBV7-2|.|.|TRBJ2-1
TGTGCCAGCCTTGTGACAGGAGGCTCCTACAATGAGCAGTTCTTC
CASLVTGGSYNEQFF
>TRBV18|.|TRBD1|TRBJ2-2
TGTGCCAGCTCCCACGGGACAGGCAGTAACAGGGAGCTGTTTTTT
CASSHGTGSNRELFF
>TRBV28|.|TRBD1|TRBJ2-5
TGTGCCAGCAGTACCCGACAGGGGAATAAAGAGACCCAGTACTTC
CASSTRQGNKETQYF
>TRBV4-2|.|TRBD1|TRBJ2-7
TGTGCCAGCAGCGAAGACAGGGGCGAGCAGTACTTC
CASSEDRGEQYF
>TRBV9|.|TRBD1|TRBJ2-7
TGTGCCAGCAGCCCCCGGACAGGGGGTGGTTCCTACGAGCAGTACTTC
CASSPRTGGGSYEQYF
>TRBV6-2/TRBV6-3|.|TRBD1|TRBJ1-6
TGTGCCAGCAGTTTCGGACAGGGCGGTTCACCCCTCCACTTT
CASSFGQGGSPLHF
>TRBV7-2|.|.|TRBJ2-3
TGTGCCAGCAGCTTAGGCGGGGCCGCGGATACGCAGTATTTT
CASSLGGAADTQYF
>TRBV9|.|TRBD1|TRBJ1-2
TGTGCCAGCAGCGTGCCCGGGACAGGGAATGGCTACACCTTC
CASSVPGTGNGYTF
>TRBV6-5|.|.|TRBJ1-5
TGTGCCAGCTCTCAGGCGGGGCTTAGCAATCAGCCCCAGCATTTT
CASSQAGLSNQPQHF
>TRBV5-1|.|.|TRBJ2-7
TGCGCCAGCAGCTTGGGAGGGGGGGACTCCTACGAGCAGTACTTC
CASSLGGGDSYEQYF
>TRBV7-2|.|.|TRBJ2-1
TGTGCCAGCAGCTTAGAACTAGTGAGCTCCTACAATGAGCAGTTCTTC
CASSLELVSSYNEQFF